The rows below give T cell receptor beta chains drawn from one sample of a study of blood T cell repertoires in COVID-19. Only in-frame clones appear in the TCRdb table, and some are missing; sequencing was by immunoSEQ multiplex PCR. The profile covers roughly 100,000 clones, with 84% appearing a single time and around 9.5% taken by the ten largest. Sequencing was carried out using peripheral blood. The receptors were sampled from a man aged 35-49 years with active or convalescent COVID-19. Each CDR3 is given with its conserved first and last residue. D genes are given only for firm matches. Only some rows state a clone size, as once, few, many or a class for expanded clones.

clone_size d_call j_call v_call cdr3_aa cdr3_nt
NA NA TRBJ1-1 TRBV7-9 CASSVNSGAVAFF TGTGCCAGCAGCGTAAACTCAGGGGCCGTAGCTTTCTTT
once NA TRBJ1-3 TRBV11-2 CASSGGLSGNTIYF TGTGCCAGCAGCGGAGGTCTCTCTGGAAACACCATATATTTT
NA NA TRBJ1-1 TRBV24-1 CATSAGQLGNTEAFF TGTGCCACCAGTGCAGGGCAATTAGGGAACACTGAAGCTTTCTTT
NA TRBD1 TRBJ2-5 TRBV5-1 CASSLALTGEETQYF TGCGCCAGCAGCTTGGCCCTGACAGGGGAAGAGACCCAGTACTTC
NA NA TRBJ2-3 TRBV2 CASGQGTDTQYF TGTGCCAGCGGGCAGGGCACAGATACGCAGTATTTT
NA TRBD1 TRBJ1-4 TRBV2 CASSENDRVNEKLFF TGTGCCAGCAGTGAAAACGACAGGGTTAATGAAAAACTGTTTTTT
NA NA TRBJ1-6 TRBV27 CASSFFQGTGNSPLHF TGTGCCAGCAGTTTTTTTCAGGGGACGGGTAATTCACCCCTCCACTTT
once TRBD1 TRBJ2-2 TRBV10-1 CASSESRGLGTGELFF TGCGCCAGCAGCGAGTCCAGGGGGCTAGGCACCGGGGAGCTGTTTTTT
NA TRBD2 TRBJ2-2 TRBV27 CASSLSIQRGVNTGELFF TGTGCCAGCAGTTTATCGATACAGCGGGGGGTGAACACCGGGGAGCTGTTTTTT
NA TRBD1 TRBJ2-7 TRBV29-1 CSVRGQGAGYEQYF TGCAGCGTAAGAGGACAGGGGGCAGGTTACGAGCAGTACTTC
few NA TRBJ2-3 TRBV18 CASSPHRLTGLVDTQYF TGTGCCAGCTCACCACATAGGTTAACAGGGTTAGTAGATACGCAGTATTTT
NA NA TRBJ1-1 TRBV2 CASSRDMNTEAFF TGTGCCAGCAGTCGGGATATGAACACTGAAGCTTTCTTT
NA NA TRBJ1-6 TRBV25-1 CASSASAGAYSPLHF TGTGCCAGCAGTGCAAGCGCGGGGGCGTATTCACCCCTCCACTTT
NA TRBD2 TRBJ2-2 TRBV7-9 CASSRLAGANTGELFF TGTGCCAGCAGCCGACTAGCGGGGGCTAACACCGGGGAGCTGTTTTTT
NA TRBD2 TRBJ2-5 TRBV7-9 CASSLRVQAGRETQYF TGTGCCAGCAGCTTAAGGGTACAAGCGGGGCGAGAGACCCAGTACTTC
NA TRBD1 TRBJ1-3 TRBV14 CASSRRDSRDTIYF TGTGCCAGCAGCCGCCGGGACAGCAGGGACACCATATATTTT
once NA TRBJ1-2 TRBV5-1 CASSLGEGSRGYTF TGCGCCAGCAGCTTGGGGGAGGGGTCCCGCGGCTACACCTTC
NA TRBD1 TRBJ2-7 TRBV6-2/TRBV6-3 CASSYDRQGPYEQYF TGTGCCAGCAGTTACGATCGACAGGGCCCCTACGAGCAGTACTTC
NA TRBD2 TRBJ2-3 TRBV7-9 CASSLQRGGLSTQYF TGTGCCAGCAGCTTACAGCGGGGGGGCCTTTCTACGCAGTATTTT
NA TRBD1 TRBJ1-1 TRBV7-2 CASRRGPDTEAFF TGTGCCAGCAGGAGGGGGCCAGACACTGAAGCTTTCTTT
once NA TRBJ1-1 TRBV5-6 CASEQNTEAFF TGTGCCAGCGAACAGAACACTGAAGCTTTCTTT
few NA TRBJ2-3 TRBV6-5 CASVKGADTQYF TGTGCCAGCGTAAAGGGGGCAGATACGCAGTATTTT
NA TRBD1 TRBJ2-5 TRBV9 CASSDFSQGVEQETQYF TGTGCCAGCAGCGACTTTTCACAGGGGGTGGAACAAGAGACCCAGTACTTC
NA NA TRBJ1-6 TRBV6-5 CASTRGQRDSPLHF TGTGCCAGCACCAGAGGACAGAGGGATTCACCCCTCCACTTT
NA NA TRBJ1-1 TRBV19 CASSIGTRDTEAFF TGTGCCAGTAGTATAGGGACAAGAGACACTGAAGCTTTCTTT
NA NA TRBJ1-1 TRBV24-1 CATSDLGAQDTEAFF TGTGCCACCAGTGATTTGGGGGCGCAGGACACTGAAGCTTTCTTT
NA TRBD2 TRBJ2-6 TRBV2 CANGLAGSGANVLTF TGTGCCAACGGACTAGCGGGGTCTGGGGCCAACGTCCTGACTTTC
NA TRBD2 TRBJ2-5 TRBV9 CASSPRGSGGSETQYF TGTGCCAGCAGCCCCCGAGGAAGCGGGGGTTCTGAGACCCAGTACTTC
NA NA TRBJ2-1 TRBV12-5 CASGLSAGRSYNEQFF TGTGCTAGTGGCCTCTCGGCGGGGAGGTCCTACAATGAGCAGTTCTTC
few TRBD1 TRBJ1-2 TRBV5-4 CASSWGDRGDYGYTF TGTGCCAGCAGCTGGGGGGACAGGGGAGACTATGGCTACACCTTC
NA TRBD2 TRBJ2-2 TRBV13 CASIHGGTTNTGELFF TGTGCCAGCATCCACGGCGGGACTACGAACACCGGGGAGCTGTTTTTT
NA NA TRBJ1-5 TRBV19 CASSMTRGERQPQHF TGTGCCAGTAGTATGACCAGGGGTGAGCGGCAGCCCCAGCATTTT